There are many counts of the clone carrying this T cell receptor (beta chain). None of the patients had undergone any treatment ahead of thyroid surgery. The data are from a study of metastatic and nonmetastatic thyroid tumors. Looking at the study overall: Comparison of repertoires was carried out across blood and tumor or nodule tissue from malignant and benign thyroid patients.

The CDR3 loop spans 12 amino acids. V trimming: 8 bases; J trimming: 7 bases; junction bases outside the gene matches: 8. Germline V gives CDR1 SNHLY, CDR2 FYNNEI. As handled by the study authors: The study built a papillary thyroid cancer distant-metastasis classifier from CDR3 differences across clinicopathological groups. TCRdb ran MiXCR on the PCR reads. The V and J calls and clone size come from TCRdb's table, not from the authors' own analysis. The sample has about 69,000 clones; more than 13% are singletons. The chain uses TRBV2 and TRBJ2-7, with 7 bases matching TRBD1. Sequencing used blood. The sequence was obtained from a male donor with papillary thyroid cancer or a benign thyroid nodule (not recorded which). Some clones in this sample may be carry-over from other donors' samples. The DNA of the CDR3 is TGTGCCAGCGGGGGACAGTCCTTGGAGCAGTACTTC. Protein sequence: CASGGQSLEQYF. The full variable domain, completed using reference TRBV2 and TRBJ2-7, is EPEVTQTPSHQVTQMGQEVILRCVPISNHLYFYWYRQILGQKVEFLVSFYNNEISEKSEIFDDQFSVERPDGSNFTLKIRSTKLEDSAMYFCASGGQSLEQYFGPGTRLTVT.